A selection of T cell receptor beta chains follows, all from one sample in a study of T cell responses to AZD1222 COVID-19 vaccine. The assay was immunoSEQ multiplex PCR, and TCRdb's table has in-frame clones only and misses some. The sample yields fewer than 120,000 clones, about 85% seen once. This sample comprised peripheral blood, obtained on day 0 of AZD1222 vaccination. All receptors derive from an adult in good health. The CDR3 runs from the conserved cysteine through the conserved F or W. The D gene is left open where the match is weak. Expanded clones get a size class; other rows say once, few or many, or leave the size out.

clone_size: -; v_call: TRBV27; j_call: TRBJ2-3; d_call: -; cdr3_nt: TGTGCCAGCAGTGACCGGAGTACTGCAGATACGCAGTATTTT; cdr3_aa: CASSDRSTADTQYF
clone_size: -; v_call: TRBV4-1; j_call: TRBJ2-7; d_call: TRBD1; cdr3_nt: TGCGCCAGCAGCCATACCGGACAGGGGGTCTACGAGCAGTACTTC; cdr3_aa: CASSHTGQGVYEQYF
clone_size: -; v_call: TRBV7-9; j_call: TRBJ1-2; d_call: TRBD1; cdr3_nt: TGTGCCAGCAGCATCCCGGGACAGGGGTTGTCTGGCTACACCTTC; cdr3_aa: CASSIPGQGLSGYTF
clone_size: few; v_call: TRBV19; j_call: TRBJ2-7; d_call: -; cdr3_nt: TGTGCCAGTACCACATCACCCGGACACGGGGACTACGAGCAGTACTTC; cdr3_aa: CASTTSPGHGDYEQYF
clone_size: -; v_call: TRBV6-5; j_call: TRBJ2-1; d_call: -; cdr3_nt: TGTGCCAGCAGTCCGACTAGTAGCTCCTACAATGAGCAGTTCTTC; cdr3_aa: CASSPTSSSYNEQFF
clone_size: -; v_call: TRBV3-1/TRBV3-2; j_call: TRBJ1-4; d_call: -; cdr3_nt: TGTGCCAGCAGCTCCGGGACATTAACTAATGAAAAACTGTTTTTT; cdr3_aa: CASSSGTLTNEKLFF
clone_size: -; v_call: TRBV7-9; j_call: TRBJ1-2; d_call: TRBD1; cdr3_nt: TGTGCCAGCAGCCCCGGGACAGGGGGCGCGATGCGGTATGGCTACACCTTC; cdr3_aa: CASSPGTGGAMRYGYTF
clone_size: -; v_call: TRBV10-3; j_call: TRBJ2-1; d_call: TRBD2; cdr3_nt: TGTGCCATCAGTGATCGGGAGGGCTCCTACAATGAGCAGTTCTTC; cdr3_aa: CAISDREGSYNEQFF
clone_size: -; v_call: TRBV29-1; j_call: TRBJ2-3; d_call: -; cdr3_nt: TGCAGCGTTGCCGGAAGTCGGGCCTATCGGTATACTACATTT; cdr3_aa: CSVAGSRAYRYTTF
clone_size: -; v_call: TRBV27; j_call: TRBJ1-4; d_call: TRBD1; cdr3_nt: TGTGCCAGCAGTGGCCAGGGGGCTGGTGAAAAACTGTTTTTT; cdr3_aa: CASSGQGAGEKLFF
clone_size: -; v_call: TRBV6-5; j_call: TRBJ1-1; d_call: -; cdr3_nt: TGTGCCAGCAGTTACTCCGGAAGGTTGAACACTGAAGCTTTCTTT; cdr3_aa: CASSYSGRLNTEAFF
clone_size: -; v_call: TRBV6-5; j_call: TRBJ1-2; d_call: -; cdr3_nt: TGTGCCAGCAGCCCGGGGTATGGGGGCTACACCTTC; cdr3_aa: CASSPGYGGYTF
clone_size: -; v_call: TRBV30; j_call: TRBJ2-5; d_call: TRBD2; cdr3_nt: TGTGCCTGCGGGGGGGGGCTAGTAAAGACCCAGTACTTC; cdr3_aa: CACGGGLVKTQYF
clone_size: -; v_call: TRBV25-1; j_call: TRBJ2-1; d_call: TRBD2; cdr3_nt: TGTGCCAGCAGGGGGACTAGCGGGGAGGTTGAGCAGTTCTTC; cdr3_aa: CASRGTSGEVEQFF
clone_size: -; v_call: TRBV2; j_call: TRBJ2-2; d_call: -; cdr3_nt: TGTGCCACCGCCCTCGACCTGGGGGAGCTGTTTTTT; cdr3_aa: CATALDLGELFF
clone_size: -; v_call: TRBV10-2; j_call: TRBJ1-5; d_call: -; cdr3_nt: TGCGCCAGCAGCAGGGCAGGTCAGCCCCAGCATTTT; cdr3_aa: CASSRAGQPQHF
clone_size: -; v_call: TRBV5-1; j_call: TRBJ1-1; d_call: -; cdr3_nt: TGCGCCAGCAGCCCCCGGGAGAACACTGAAGCTTTCTTT; cdr3_aa: CASSPRENTEAFF
clone_size: -; v_call: TRBV4-1; j_call: TRBJ2-5; d_call: TRBD1; cdr3_nt: TGCGCCAGCAGCCAAGGGACAGGCGCGGGAGAGACCCAGTACTTC; cdr3_aa: CASSQGTGAGETQYF
clone_size: few; v_call: TRBV27; j_call: TRBJ1-5; d_call: -; cdr3_nt: TGTGCCAGCAGTAGCTACCCCTATAGCAATCAGCCCCAGCATTTT; cdr3_aa: CASSSYPYSNQPQHF
clone_size: -; v_call: TRBV19; j_call: TRBJ2-7; d_call: TRBD1; cdr3_nt: TGTGCCAGTAGTGCCGGCTCAGGGGGTTCCTACGAGCAGTACTTC; cdr3_aa: CASSAGSGGSYEQYF
clone_size: -; v_call: TRBV9; j_call: TRBJ2-2; d_call: TRBD2; cdr3_nt: TGTGCCAGCAGCTTTCGACTAGCGGGAGAGGATAACACCGGGGAGCTGTTTTTT; cdr3_aa: CASSFRLAGEDNTGELFF
clone_size: few; v_call: TRBV6-5; j_call: TRBJ2-5; d_call: -; cdr3_nt: TGTGCCAGCAGTTACTCGTCCTGGGGCAAAGAGACCCAGTACTTC; cdr3_aa: CASSYSSWGKETQYF
clone_size: -; v_call: TRBV27; j_call: TRBJ1-6; d_call: -; cdr3_nt: TGTGCCAGCAGTTTAGAGGCTCGGGATGACTATAATTCACCCCTCCACTTT; cdr3_aa: CASSLEARDDYNSPLHF
clone_size: -; v_call: TRBV27; j_call: TRBJ2-2; d_call: TRBD1; cdr3_nt: TGTGCCAGAGGGGCGGGCAGGGGGCACGGGGAGCTGTTTTTT; cdr3_aa: CARGAGRGHGELFF
clone_size: -; v_call: TRBV2; j_call: TRBJ2-7; d_call: -; cdr3_nt: TGTGCCAGCAGTGTTGGGAGCTCCTACGAGCAGTACTTC; cdr3_aa: CASSVGSSYEQYF
clone_size: few; v_call: TRBV18; j_call: TRBJ1-1; d_call: TRBD1; cdr3_nt: TGTGCCAGTACAGGGGCAGGGGACACTGAAGCTTTCTTT; cdr3_aa: CASTGAGDTEAFF
clone_size: -; v_call: TRBV30; j_call: TRBJ1-1; d_call: TRBD1; cdr3_nt: TGTGCCTGGAGGGGACAGGGTTACACTGAAGCTTTCTTT; cdr3_aa: CAWRGQGYTEAFF
clone_size: -; v_call: TRBV7-2; j_call: TRBJ2-7; d_call: -; cdr3_nt: TGTGCCAGCAGCCCACATAGATCCCGAACCTACGAGCAGTACTTC; cdr3_aa: CASSPHRSRTYEQYF
clone_size: -; v_call: TRBV19; j_call: TRBJ1-3; d_call: TRBD1; cdr3_nt: TGTGCCAGTAGTTCGGACAGGGCCGCTGGAAACACCATATATTTT; cdr3_aa: CASSSDRAAGNTIYF
clone_size: -; v_call: TRBV2; j_call: TRBJ1-1; d_call: TRBD1; cdr3_nt: TGTGCCAGCAGTGGACAGGGTATGAACACTGAAGCTTTCTTT; cdr3_aa: CASSGQGMNTEAFF
clone_size: -; v_call: TRBV5-4; j_call: TRBJ2-3; d_call: TRBD2; cdr3_nt: TGTGCCAGCAGCTTGAGAACTAGCGGGAGGGTAGATACGCAGTATTTT; cdr3_aa: CASSLRTSGRVDTQYF